A selection of T cell receptor beta chains follows, all from one sample in a study of regulatory T cells in long-lasting Graves disease. TCRdb passed the multiplex PCR reads through MiXCR, listing each CDR3 protein once. Of approximately 440,000 distinct CDR3 sequences in the sample, about 25% were seen once. The sample in question was peripheral blood mononuclear cells (PBMCs), obtained when the disease was refractory, from a patient treated with antithyroid drugs. These TCRs come from a female donor with Graves disease. The CDR3 runs from the conserved cysteine through the conserved F or W. Clone size is stated in some rows and not others, as once, few, many or a class when expanded.

TRBV27 many 16 CASSEGTGGTPTEAFF
TRBV19 few 15 CASSSKGTPTYGYTF
TRBV5-6 NA 13 CASSWGQGARAFF
TRBV5-1 NA 14 CASSLGQGNNEQFF
TRBV6-5 many 15 CASSYVPNSNQPQHF
TRBV6-1 NA 15 CASSLRDRGTGTQYF
TRBV5-1 few 15 CASSERDWGWQPQHF
TRBV28 NA 13 CASSLLAGLEQYF
TRBV30 NA 13 CAWSVRDTETQYF
TRBV9 few 14 CASSETGINEKLFF
TRBV12-3/TRBV12-4 NA 12 CASRTEDTEAFF
TRBV29-1 NA 15 CSVEGTGGLNTEAFF
TRBV7-6 NA 18 CASSLESAAGALQETQYF
TRBV12-3/TRBV12-4 NA 16 CASSLVVGGGNQPQHF
TRBV6-2/TRBV6-3 few 17 CASSYRGGGINTGELFF
TRBV18 NA 18 CASSPRTSGSTDTGELFF
TRBV28 many 16 CASTPTDTGFNQPQHF
TRBV11-2 NA 15 CASSQEQGRPETQYF
TRBV20-1 NA 14 CSAGRDRGNTEAFF
TRBV28 many 13 CASRVPGGYEQYF
TRBV28 NA 17 CASSTQEGGQDPYEQYF
TRBV6-5 few 16 CASSYSYSEREETQYF
TRBV10-3 many 15 CAISESGVGNTEAFF
TRBV27 many 17 CASSSTRYSGRGETQYF
TRBV30 few 11 CAWSPRGEAFF
TRBV9 NA 14 CASSVEQLGYEQYF
TRBV7-2 many 13 CASSLNRVYEQYF
TRBV7-2 NA 14 CAGRGGSRTGELFF
TRBV5-1 many 14 CASNSDPTNTEAFF
TRBV7-9 few 18 CASSTVPGGDRNLYEQYF
TRBV28 many 15 CASSFTRDHKYEQYF
TRBV7-9 NA 16 CASSLSDRVSTDTQYF
TRBV28 NA 15 CASSLPPPQMHTIYF
TRBV19 NA 15 CASTSQGTGKNIQYF
TRBV5-1 few 14 CASRLGSRGGGYTF
TRBV6-1 few 14 CASSSSPDNTEAFF
TRBV29-1 NA 11 CSVVGPGELFF
TRBV20-1 few 15 CSASPSGRSFYEQYF
TRBV6-2/TRBV6-3 few 13 CASSYHHSAGYTF
TRBV5-1 NA 17 CASSLGDRGGIHEKLFF
TRBV6-1 NA 18 CASSHGTSGRPYTGELFF
TRBV6-2/TRBV6-3 NA 14 CASSDRARPYGYTF
TRBV7-2 many 15 CASSWTRKTIFRQYF
TRBV3-1 few 15 CASSQNSGPSDEQYF
TRBV30 NA 14 CAWSHDSGNQPQHF
TRBV29-1 few 14 CSGGTSGRTGELFF
TRBV6-5 few 14 CASSYSFSGRVRFF
TRBV29-1 NA 16 CSVVKSGVSASYEQYF
TRBV7-6 few 13 CASSWGQGTEAFF